A selection of T cell receptor beta chains follows, all from one sample in a study of T cell therapy after organ transplantation. These receptors' targets are unknown. This table comes from immunoSEQ multiplex PCR, and its TCRdb copy is limited to in-frame clones, with some not included. Among around 2,000 clones listed, less than 95% were seen once. The sequencing used CD8+ T cells from blood, collected before autologous CMV-specific T cell therapy. Receptors were obtained from a human patient who had received a solid organ transplant and had CMV disease. Both conserved end residues are part of each CDR3. Each record gives: V gene, CDR3 length, clone size, J gene, CDR3 protein. The listing skips clone size in some rows; elsewhere it reads once, few, many or a size class.

V gene: TRBV9
CDR3 length: 15
clone size: few
J gene: TRBJ1-5
CDR3 protein: CASSVEGARDQPQHF

V gene: TRBV7-2
CDR3 length: 17
clone size: -
J gene: TRBJ1-1
CDR3 protein: CASSFRDHREMNTEAFF

V gene: TRBV6-5
CDR3 length: 15
clone size: -
J gene: TRBJ2-1
CDR3 protein: CASSYEAGIYNEQFF

V gene: TRBV14
CDR3 length: 20
clone size: -
J gene: TRBJ2-1
CDR3 protein: CASSQTGLAGVYIQYNEQFF

V gene: TRBV6-5
CDR3 length: 11
clone size: -
J gene: TRBJ2-5
CDR3 protein: CASWVGETQYF

V gene: TRBV6-5
CDR3 length: 15
clone size: -
J gene: TRBJ1-2
CDR3 protein: CASSYKEGSPTGYTF

V gene: TRBV4-3
CDR3 length: 12
clone size: once
J gene: TRBJ2-1
CDR3 protein: CASSQEGLEQFF

V gene: TRBV11-2
CDR3 length: 15
clone size: -
J gene: TRBJ2-5
CDR3 protein: CASRGAWRPGETQYF

V gene: TRBV18
CDR3 length: 18
clone size: -
J gene: TRBJ2-2
CDR3 protein: CASSPALAGGWGAGELFF

V gene: TRBV4-1
CDR3 length: 15
clone size: -
J gene: TRBJ1-6
CDR3 protein: CASSQEGGGNSPLHF

V gene: TRBV15
CDR3 length: 13
clone size: -
J gene: TRBJ2-7
CDR3 protein: CATSRRTAYEQYF

V gene: TRBV6-5
CDR3 length: 13
clone size: once
J gene: TRBJ2-7
CDR3 protein: CASSGQGAWEQYF

V gene: TRBV28
CDR3 length: 11
clone size: -
J gene: TRBJ2-7
CDR3 protein: CATGQTGEQYF

V gene: TRBV6-5
CDR3 length: 16
clone size: -
J gene: TRBJ2-1
CDR3 protein: CASSYGPPSSYNEQFF

V gene: TRBV6-5
CDR3 length: 13
clone size: -
J gene: TRBJ1-5
CDR3 protein: CASSPGGVQPQHF

V gene: TRBV18
CDR3 length: 17
clone size: -
J gene: TRBJ2-3
CDR3 protein: CASSQVYRAGGTDTQYF

V gene: TRBV23-1
CDR3 length: 11
clone size: -
J gene: TRBJ2-1
CDR3 protein: CASRSYNEQFF

V gene: TRBV12-5
CDR3 length: 13
clone size: once
J gene: TRBJ2-1
CDR3 protein: CASALPGEDEQFF

V gene: TRBV19
CDR3 length: 14
clone size: -
J gene: TRBJ2-7
CDR3 protein: CASSTGTGGYEQYF

V gene: TRBV5-8
CDR3 length: 10
clone size: -
J gene: TRBJ2-7
CDR3 protein: CASTVLEQYF

V gene: TRBV4-3
CDR3 length: 15
clone size: -
J gene: TRBJ1-2
CDR3 protein: CASSQELQGPYGYTF

V gene: TRBV5-1
CDR3 length: 14
clone size: -
J gene: TRBJ2-5
CDR3 protein: CASSLEQPQETQYF

V gene: TRBV6-4
CDR3 length: 15
clone size: -
J gene: TRBJ2-1
CDR3 protein: CASSETSGSYNEQFF

V gene: TRBV6-6
CDR3 length: 13
clone size: -
J gene: TRBJ2-7
CDR3 protein: CATSRGVGYEQYF

V gene: TRBV7-2
CDR3 length: 15
clone size: few
J gene: TRBJ2-1
CDR3 protein: CASSLGVAGYDEQFF

V gene: TRBV28
CDR3 length: 13
clone size: -
J gene: TRBJ2-7
CDR3 protein: CASSPETTYEQYF

V gene: TRBV6-4
CDR3 length: 13
clone size: -
J gene: TRBJ1-1
CDR3 protein: CASSDSTAGLAFF

V gene: TRBV28
CDR3 length: 13
clone size: large
J gene: TRBJ1-5
CDR3 protein: CASWGGSGQPQHF

V gene: TRBV28
CDR3 length: 13
clone size: -
J gene: TRBJ2-7
CDR3 protein: CASSRDSAYEQYF

V gene: TRBV5-1
CDR3 length: 13
clone size: -
J gene: TRBJ1-5
CDR3 protein: CASSGTVGEPQHF

V gene: TRBV5-4
CDR3 length: 17
clone size: -
J gene: TRBJ1-3
CDR3 protein: CASSSSPGSHSGNTIYF

V gene: TRBV2
CDR3 length: 13
clone size: -
J gene: TRBJ2-5
CDR3 protein: CATDEDFQETQYF

V gene: TRBV28
CDR3 length: 18
clone size: -
J gene: TRBJ2-6
CDR3 protein: CASSNGSLTQSRANVLTF

V gene: TRBV19
CDR3 length: 10
clone size: once
J gene: TRBJ1-2
CDR3 protein: CATGDYGYTF

V gene: TRBV28
CDR3 length: 14
clone size: -
J gene: TRBJ1-5
CDR3 protein: CASSTGTFNQPQHF

V gene: TRBV9
CDR3 length: 15
clone size: -
J gene: TRBJ2-1
CDR3 protein: CASSVVGGGAYEQFF

V gene: TRBV6-5
CDR3 length: 13
clone size: -
J gene: TRBJ1-2
CDR3 protein: CASSYGGSYGYTF

V gene: TRBV25-1
CDR3 length: 12
clone size: -
J gene: TRBJ2-7
CDR3 protein: CASGAGTYEQYF

V gene: TRBV27
CDR3 length: 14
clone size: -
J gene: TRBJ1-2
CDR3 protein: CASSQTGGMGGYTF

V gene: TRBV7-6
CDR3 length: 14
clone size: once
J gene: TRBJ2-7
CDR3 protein: CASSLDVPTYEQYF

V gene: TRBV9
CDR3 length: 18
clone size: -
J gene: TRBJ2-3
CDR3 protein: CASSVEASGSHRTDTQYF

V gene: TRBV5-4
CDR3 length: 14
clone size: -
J gene: TRBJ2-7
CDR3 protein: CASSQENRAYEQYF

V gene: TRBV14
CDR3 length: 14
clone size: -
J gene: TRBJ1-1
CDR3 protein: CASSQVRGNTEAFF

V gene: TRBV11-1
CDR3 length: 15
clone size: -
J gene: TRBJ2-3
CDR3 protein: CASSLGSGGTDTQYF

V gene: TRBV4-1
CDR3 length: 15
clone size: -
J gene: TRBJ1-5
CDR3 protein: CASSQMSGRGQPQHF

V gene: TRBV6-5
CDR3 length: 15
clone size: -
J gene: TRBJ2-7
CDR3 protein: CASSSPPQGLHEQYF

V gene: TRBV27
CDR3 length: 13
clone size: -
J gene: TRBJ1-5
CDR3 protein: CASSSTSGGPQHF

V gene: TRBV28
CDR3 length: 17
clone size: -
J gene: TRBJ2-7
CDR3 protein: CASSPLRRQGGGYEQYF